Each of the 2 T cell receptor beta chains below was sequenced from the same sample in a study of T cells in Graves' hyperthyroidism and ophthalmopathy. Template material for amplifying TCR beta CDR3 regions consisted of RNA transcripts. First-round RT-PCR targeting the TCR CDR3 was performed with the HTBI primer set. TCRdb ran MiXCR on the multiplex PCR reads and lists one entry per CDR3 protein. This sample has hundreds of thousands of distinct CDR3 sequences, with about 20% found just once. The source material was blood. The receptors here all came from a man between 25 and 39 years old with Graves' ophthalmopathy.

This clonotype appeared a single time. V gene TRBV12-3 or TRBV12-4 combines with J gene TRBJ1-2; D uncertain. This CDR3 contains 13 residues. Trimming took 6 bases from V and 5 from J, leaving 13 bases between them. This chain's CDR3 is CASSARWPYGYTF. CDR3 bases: TGTGCCAGCAGCGCCCGCTGGCCTTATGGCTACACCTTC.

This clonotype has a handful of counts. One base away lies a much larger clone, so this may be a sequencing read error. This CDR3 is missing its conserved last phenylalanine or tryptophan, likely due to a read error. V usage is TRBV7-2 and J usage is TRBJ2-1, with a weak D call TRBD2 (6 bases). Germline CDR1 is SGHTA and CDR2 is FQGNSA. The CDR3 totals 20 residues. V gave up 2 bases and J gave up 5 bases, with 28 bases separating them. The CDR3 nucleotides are TGTGCCAGCAGCTTACTCCCACTGGCGGGACGACTAAACCCCAACAATGAGCAGTTCTCC. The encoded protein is CASSLLPLAGRLNPNNEQFS.